This T cell receptor (beta chain) was sequenced in a study of cytomegalovirus exposure and HLA in healthy donors. A multiplex PCR was run with 60 Vbeta primers and 13 Jbeta primers. Libraries were prepared by immunoSEQ multiplex PCR; TCRdb keeps only in-frame clonotypes and omits some of them. The data hold around 190,000 clones, with approximately 85% observed a single time. The CDR3 runs to 14 residues. The ends were cut back, 2 bases at V and 2 bases at J, with 10 bases in the middle. In germline, CDR1 is SGHDT, CDR2 YYEEEE. The receptor's source is a woman in her fifties or sixties in good health and CMV-seronegative. V is TRBV5-6 and J is TRBJ1-2; tentatively, D is TRBD1 (5 bases). Sequences were obtained from PBMCs. In DNA form, the CDR3 reads TGTGCCAGCAGCTTTAATGGGGGGAACTATGGCTACACCTTC. This translates into CASSFNGGNYGYTF. Combining the CDR3 with reference TRBV5-6 and TRBJ1-2 gives the whole variable domain DAGVTQSPTHLIKTRGQQVTLRCSPKSGHDTVSWYQQALGQGPQFIFQYYEEEERQRGNFPDRFSGHQFPNYSSELNVNALLLGDSALYLCASSFNGGNYGYTFGSGTRLTVV.